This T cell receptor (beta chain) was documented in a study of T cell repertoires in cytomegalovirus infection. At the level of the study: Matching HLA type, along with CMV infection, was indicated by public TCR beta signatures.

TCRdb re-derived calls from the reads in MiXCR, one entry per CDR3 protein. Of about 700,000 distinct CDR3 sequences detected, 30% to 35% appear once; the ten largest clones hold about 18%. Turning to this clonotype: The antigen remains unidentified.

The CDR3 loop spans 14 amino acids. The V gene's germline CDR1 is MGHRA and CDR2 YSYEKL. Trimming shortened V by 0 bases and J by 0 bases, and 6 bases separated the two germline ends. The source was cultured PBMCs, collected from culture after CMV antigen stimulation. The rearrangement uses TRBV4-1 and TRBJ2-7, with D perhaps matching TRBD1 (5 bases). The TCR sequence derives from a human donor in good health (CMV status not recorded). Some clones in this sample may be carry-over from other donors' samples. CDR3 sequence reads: CASSQEQDSYEQYF. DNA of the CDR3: TGCGCCAGCAGCCAAGAACAGGACTCCTACGAGCAGTACTTC.